This is a list of T cell receptor beta chains from one sample in a study of beta chain features in type 1 diabetes. Sequenced by immunoSEQ multiplex PCR; TCRdb stores in-frame clones only, minus some. In the table there are almost 350,000 clones, around 20% of which are singletons. The sample comprised naive CD4+ T cells from blood. The receptors shown here come from a woman aged 18-30 years in good health. The CDR3 runs from the conserved cysteine through the conserved F or W. Each record gives: V gene, D gene, J gene, clone size, CDR3 protein, CDR3 DNA. D genes are given only for firm matches. Expanded clones get a size class; other rows say once, few or many, or leave the size out.

TRBV23-1	TRBD2	TRBJ2-3	few	CASSHQLAEIRTDTQYF	TGCGCCAGCAGTCACCAACTAGCGGAGATTCGCACAGATACGCAGTATTTT
TRBV7-9	-	TRBJ1-6	-	CASSQDTFNSPLHF	TGTGCCAGCAGCCAGGACACGTTTAATTCACCCCTCCACTTT
TRBV9	-	TRBJ1-3	few	CASSLGQFSGNTIYF	TGTGCCAGCAGCCTTGGACAGTTCTCTGGAAACACCATATATTTT
TRBV29-1	TRBD1	TRBJ2-1	few	CSVGRTGRYNEQFF	TGCAGCGTTGGGAGGACAGGGCGCTACAATGAGCAGTTCTTC
TRBV5-1	TRBD2	TRBJ2-2	-	CASRRVYRGANTGELFF	TGCGCCAGCAGGCGGGTCTATCGGGGGGCGAACACCGGGGAGCTGTTTTTT
TRBV4-1	TRBD2	TRBJ2-6	-	CASSQGTSVSSGANVLTF	TGCGCCAGCAGCCAAGGGACTAGCGTGAGCTCTGGGGCCAACGTCCTGACTTTC
TRBV7-8	-	TRBJ1-6	few	CASSLSSQYNSPLHF	TGTGCCAGCAGCTTGTCGTCCCAGTATAATTCACCCCTCCACTTT
TRBV2	TRBD2	TRBJ2-7	-	CANSLGLAYEQYF	TGTGCCAACTCCTTAGGACTAGCCTACGAGCAGTACTTC
TRBV5-4	-	TRBJ2-3	few	CAGKGVSTDTQYF	TGTGCCGGCAAGGGGGTGAGCACAGATACGCAGTATTTT
TRBV6-6	TRBD1	TRBJ1-2	few	CASSPSGQGGYTF	TGTGCCAGCAGTCCCTCGGGACAGGGTGGCTACACCTTC
TRBV27	-	TRBJ1-5	few	CAILVARGCQPQHF	TGTGCCATCCTGGTTGCCAGGGGATGTCAGCCCCAGCATTTT
TRBV9	TRBD2	TRBJ2-3	-	CASSVTLPGLGFPDTQYF	TGTGCCAGCAGCGTAACGCTACCGGGACTAGGGTTTCCAGATACGCAGTATTTT
TRBV7-2	TRBD1	TRBJ2-3	-	CAIALGQGVDTQYF	TGTGCCATAGCCCTAGGACAGGGAGTAGATACGCAGTATTTT
TRBV18	-	TRBJ1-1	-	CASSPPAMNTEAFF	TGTGCCAGCTCACCACCAGCCATGAACACTGAAGCTTTCTTT
TRBV4-1	-	TRBJ1-1	-	CASSPRQGINTEAFF	TGCGCCAGCAGCCCCCGGCAGGGTATTAACACTGAAGCTTTCTTT
TRBV2	-	TRBJ2-5	-	CASSVGRGHGTQYF	TGTGCCAGCAGTGTTGGCAGGGGACATGGGACCCAGTACTTC
TRBV6-1	TRBD2	TRBJ2-3	-	CASSVSGGSDTQYF	TGTGCCAGCAGTGTGTCGGGAGGATCAGATACGCAGTATTTT
TRBV4-2	-	TRBJ2-3	-	CASSQGRRGSTDTQYF	TGTGCCAGCAGCCAAGGACGTAGGGGAAGCACAGATACGCAGTATTTT
TRBV5-1	TRBD1	TRBJ2-7	-	CASTLLPHSGTVYEQYF	TGCGCCAGCACCTTATTACCCCATTCCGGGACAGTCTACGAGCAGTACTTC
TRBV7-9	TRBD1	TRBJ1-4	few	CASHPGQGSEKLFF	TGTGCCAGCCACCCGGGACAGGGGTCCGAAAAACTGTTTTTT
TRBV5-4	-	TRBJ2-1	few	CASSSTGLNEQFF	TGTGCCAGCAGCTCCACGGGGTTAAATGAGCAGTTCTTC
TRBV11-3	-	TRBJ1-2	-	CASSSPNYGYTF	TGTGCCAGCAGCTCCCCAAACTATGGCTACACCTTC
TRBV7-9	TRBD2	TRBJ2-7	-	CASSLASGVYEQYF	TGTGCCAGCAGCTTAGCTAGCGGGGTCTACGAGCAGTACTTC
TRBV5-4	TRBD2	TRBJ2-7	few	CASSWTSAGEGYEQYF	TGTGCCAGCAGCTGGACGTCGGCGGGAGAAGGCTACGAGCAGTACTTC
TRBV5-7	TRBD1	TRBJ1-1	-	CASSKRTGDMWAFF	TGTGCCAGCAGCAAAAGGACAGGGGATATGTGGGCTTTCTTT
TRBV7-9	TRBD1	TRBJ1-4	-	CASSAGTGGSYEKLFF	TGTGCCAGCAGCGCCGGGACAGGGGGCAGTTATGAAAAACTGTTTTTT
TRBV9	TRBD1	TRBJ2-7	few	CASSVSGQGLFNEQYF	TGTGCCAGCAGCGTATCCGGACAGGGATTATTCAACGAGCAGTACTTC
TRBV14	-	TRBJ1-1	-	CASSQQGGRTEAFF	TGTGCCAGCAGCCAGCAGGGAGGAAGAACTGAAGCTTTCTTT
TRBV27	TRBD1	TRBJ1-2	-	CASSRLEGAGGYTF	TGTGCCAGCTCACGTCTAGAGGGGGCTGGGGGCTACACCTTC
TRBV30	TRBD2	TRBJ2-3	few	CAREGVSSTDTQYF	TGTGCCCGGGAGGGGGTCTCTAGCACAGATACGCAGTATTTT
TRBV11-3	-	TRBJ1-2	-	CASSSRQDTPYGYTF	TGTGCCAGCAGCTCCCGCCAGGACACCCCCTATGGCTACACCTTC
TRBV2	TRBD1	TRBJ2-1	-	CASRGQGWDNEQFF	TGTGCCAGCAGGGGACAGGGGTGGGACAATGAGCAGTTCTTC
TRBV5-1	-	TRBJ2-3	-	CASSLGNSGTDTQYF	TGCGCCAGCAGCTTGGGGAACAGTGGGACAGATACGCAGTATTTT
TRBV7-9	-	TRBJ2-5	-	CASSQDAGGTQYF	TGTGCCAGCAGTCAGGACGCCGGGGGGACCCAGTACTTC
TRBV19	TRBD1	TRBJ2-5	few	CASSIRQGVSQETQYF	TGTGCCAGTAGTATTCGGCAGGGGGTCAGCCAAGAGACCCAGTACTTC
TRBV15	TRBD2	TRBJ2-3	-	CATSRDPGLAGVTDTQYF	TGTGCCACCAGCAGAGATCCGGGACTAGCGGGAGTGACAGATACGCAGTATTTT
TRBV7-9	-	TRBJ1-1	few	CASSPRDTEAFF	TGTGCCAGCAGCCCGAGGGACACTGAAGCTTTCTTT
TRBV10-3	TRBD2	TRBJ2-7	-	CAISESKLAGGRDEQYF	TGTGCCATCAGTGAGTCGAAATTAGCGGGAGGTCGCGACGAGCAGTACTTC
TRBV9	-	TRBJ2-7	few	CASSVGESYEQYF	TGTGCCAGCAGCGTAGGCGAGTCCTACGAGCAGTACTTC
TRBV7-2	TRBD1	TRBJ1-5	few	CASSGQGDQPQHF	TGTGCCAGCAGCGGACAGGGAGACCAGCCCCAGCATTTT
TRBV7-6	-	TRBJ1-4	-	CASSLEGNNEKLFF	TGTGCCAGCAGCTTAGAGGGGAATAATGAAAAACTGTTTTTT
TRBV2	-	TRBJ1-2	-	CASNWSGYGYTF	TGTGCCAGCAACTGGTCGGGCTATGGCTACACCTTC
TRBV4-1	TRBD1	TRBJ2-1	-	CASSQDWTGVYNEQFF	TGCGCCAGCAGCCAAGACTGGACAGGAGTGTACAATGAGCAGTTCTTC
TRBV5-4	TRBD1	TRBJ2-5	few	CASSGKGAVETQYF	TGTGCCAGCAGCGGGAAGGGGGCAGTGGAGACCCAGTACTTC
TRBV29-1	-	TRBJ1-2	few	CSVRGGADYGYTF	TGCAGCGTGAGAGGGGGTGCGGACTATGGCTACACCTTC